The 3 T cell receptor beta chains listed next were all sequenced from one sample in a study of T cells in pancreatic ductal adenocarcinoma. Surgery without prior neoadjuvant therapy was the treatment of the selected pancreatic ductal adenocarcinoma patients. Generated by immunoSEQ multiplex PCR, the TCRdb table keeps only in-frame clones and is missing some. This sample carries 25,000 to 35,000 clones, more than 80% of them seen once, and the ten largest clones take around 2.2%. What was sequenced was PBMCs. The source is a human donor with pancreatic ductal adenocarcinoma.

Written as DNA, the CDR3 is TGTGCCAGCAGCTTTAGACTGGCTGGAAACACCATATATTTT. Encoded protein: CASSFRLAGNTIYF. The gene calls are TRBV5-5 and TRBJ1-3, with unresolved D. Per germline, CDR1 SGHKS and CDR2 YYEKEE (reference sequence). The CDR3 is 14 residues long. V dropped 2 bases and J dropped 2 bases, with 8 bases sitting between them.

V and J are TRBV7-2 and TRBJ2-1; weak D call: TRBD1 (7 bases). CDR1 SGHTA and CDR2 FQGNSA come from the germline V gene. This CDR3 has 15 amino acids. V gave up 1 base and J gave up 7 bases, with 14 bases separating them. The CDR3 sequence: CASSLVSGGSNEQFF. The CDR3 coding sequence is TGTGCCAGCAGCTTAGTCTCAGGGGGGTCTAATGAGCAGTTCTTC.

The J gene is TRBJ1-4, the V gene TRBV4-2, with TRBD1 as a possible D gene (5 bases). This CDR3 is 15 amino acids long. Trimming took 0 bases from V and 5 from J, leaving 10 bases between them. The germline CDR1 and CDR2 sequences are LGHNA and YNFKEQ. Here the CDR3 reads CASSQDRGINEKLFF. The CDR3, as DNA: TGTGCCAGCAGCCAAGATCGGGGGATAAATGAAAAACTGTTTTTT.